This T cell receptor beta chain was identified during a study of blood T cell repertoires in COVID-19. Looked up from germline, CDR1 is SGHTA and CDR2 is FQGNSA. This CDR3 spans 13 amino acids. Trimming removed 10 bases at V and 5 bases at J, with 15 bases between. This clone was seen more than once but under ten times. Profiling relied on immunoSEQ multiplex PCR, and the TCRdb table lists in-frame clones only, not all of them. The sample contains 35,000 to 55,000 clones, approximately 71% of which appear only once. The TCR comes from a man of 80 years or more with acute or convalescent COVID-19. Source material: peripheral blood. The rearrangement links TRBV7-2 to TRBJ2-1; unclear D gene. The CDR3 reads CATALRNHNEQFF. DNA of the CDR3: TGTGCCACAGCCCTGCGGAACCACAATGAGCAGTTCTTC.